This TCR beta chain was identified during a study of OX40 agonist ivuxolimab in advanced cancers. Study as a whole: Partial response was recorded in three patients: one hepatocellular carcinoma and two cutaneous melanoma cases.

This clone came up a few times. In germline, CDR1 is SGHTA, CDR2 FQGNSA. V lost 1 base to trimming and J lost 6 bases; unmatched junction nucleotides: 3. The CDR3 loop spans 16 amino acids. Assay used: immunoSEQ multiplex PCR; TCRdb lists only in-frame clones, some missing. Of about 81,000 clones detected, roughly four fifths appear once; the ten largest clones hold 6% to 8.5%. The chain carries TRBV7-2 and TRBJ2-3; 14 nucleotides align to TRBD2. This sample comprised CD4+ or CD8+ T cells sorted from blood, obtained in a trial of the OX40 agonist ivuxolimab. This TCR came from an adult with an advanced solid tumor such as melanoma, head and neck, liver or kidney cancer. In DNA, the CDR3 is TGTGCCAGCAGCTTAGTGGGACTAGCGGGAGTGGATACGCAGTATTTT. It yields the protein CASSLVGLAGVDTQYF. The full variable domain, in which reference TRBV7-2 and TRBJ2-3 provide the parts outside the CDR3, is GAGVSQSPSNKVTEKGKDVELRCDPISGHTALYWYRQSLGQGLEFLIYFQGNSAPDKSGLPSDRFSAERTGGSVSTLTIQRTQQEDSAVYLCASSLVGLAGVDTQYFGPGTRLTVL.